This T cell receptor beta chain is drawn from a study of CD8 T cells in ankylosing spondylitis listed by TCRdb under 2017. For the study in its entirety: The study profiled T cell receptor beta repertoires in healthy donors and ankylosing spondylitis patients to find disease-linked TCR variants. The full study cohort was made up of 25 to 30 ankylosing spondylitis patients and 108 healthy donors. Peripheral blood was sampled, and synovial fluid was additionally collected from ankylosing spondylitis patients.

Comment on this clonotype: Its binding antigen is unknown. The sample holds no much larger clone one base away, and base qualities are not on file.

V loses 6 bases of germline sequence and J loses 1 base, and the interval between the two ends is 16 bases. The CDR3 runs 14 residues from the cysteine to the phenylalanine. Left in the record is the CDR3 DNA by itself, 42 bases read in frame from the first base. The germline V gene (reference sequence) yields DFQATT for CDR1 and SNEGSKA for CDR2. Results and caveats for the whole study, not just this receptor: Some motif variants were previously reported in synovial fluid and blood of reactive arthritis patients, suggesting common disease-initiation mechanisms. In peripheral blood, the disease-linked clones were found at relatively low frequencies and had a CD8+ phenotype. Blood from ankylosing spondylitis patients appeared to be characterized by a TCR beta motif composed of roughly 8 highly homologous amino acid variants. Significant enrichment of the disease-linked clones was reported in matched synovial fluid samples from ankylosing spondylitis patients.

The listed sequencing device is Illumina HiSeq 2500. Quantitative 5'-RACE with molecular barcodes was the method used to prepare the TCR beta libraries. On the authors' methods: A new computational method based on a probabilistic model of VDJ rearrangement was used to identify disease-linked TCR variants. TCRdb reran the public reads through fastp at Q25 and MiXCR, keeping productive beta chains. Rows matching on CDR3 protein sequence are summarized as one entry with the most common DNA and genes. TCRdb's processing, not the study's, gives the V and J calls here. Across this sample there are roughly 180,000 distinct CDR3 sequences, with roughly 12% seen only once. 16% of the sample comes from the top ten.

The TCR sequence derives from a male donor with ankylosing spondylitis or in good health (not recorded which). Here the chain combines TRBV20-1 and TRBJ2-7; no D gene is confidently identified. Sequencing used blood, either unsorted or a sorted T cell fraction (not recorded which). The CDR3 protein sequence reads: CSAAAVWGSYEQYF. The DNA sequence is as follows: TGCAGTGCCGCTGCAGTGTGGGGTTCCTACGAGCAGTACTTC.